These 19 T cell receptor beta chains originate from one sample sequenced in a study of T cells after yellow fever vaccination. TCRdb re-called the 5' RACE reads with MiXCR, one entry per CDR3 protein. The top ten clones hold 16% of a sample with more than 75,000 distinct CDR3 sequences, about 8.8% of them seen once. The sample in question was CD8+ T cells not binding an NS4B(214-222) dextramer, sorted from PBMCs, obtained approximately 16 days after the first yellow fever vaccination. Receptors originate from a man between 18 and 29 years old who received the YFV17D yellow fever vaccine.

The rearrangement joins TRBV4-3 to TRBJ1-1, with 7 bases identical to TRBD1. Looked up from germline, CDR1 is LGHNA and CDR2 is YSLEER. J gave up 1 base and V 4 bases, and 9 bases lay outside the gene matches. The CDR3 length is 16 residues. As DNA, the CDR3 is TGCGCCAGCAGCCGCACGGAGGGACAGAGGAACACTGAAGCTTTCTTT. Translation: CASSRTEGQRNTEAFF.

The CDR3 region is CASSYNSPDSPAGELFF. CDR3 nucleotides: TGTGCCAGCAGTTACAATTCGCCGGACTCGCCCGCCGGGGAGCTGTTTTTT. This sequence joins TRBV6-2 or TRBV6-3 and TRBJ2-2; the D gene is possibly TRBD2 (5 bases). The V end was cut by 2 bases, the J end by 6 bases, with 19 bases between. Germline lookup yields CDR1 MNHEY and CDR2 SVGEGT. This CDR3 has 17 residues.

This clonotype has a count of ten or more. The chain uses TRBV4-3 and TRBJ1-6; D unclear. This CDR3 is 17 amino acids long. The germline V gene has CDR1 LGHNA and CDR2 YSLEER. V lost 0 bases and J 0 bases, leaving 9 bases between the germline ends. The CDR3 DNA is TGCGCCAGCAGCCAAGATGAGATGAGCTCCTATAATTCACCCCTCCACTTT. As protein: CASSQDEMSSYNSPLHF.

This clonotype was recorded a few times. This rearrangement joins TRBV14 to TRBJ1-1, with a tentative D call TRBD1 (5 bases). The CDR3 contains 15 residues. CDR1 is SGHDN, CDR2 FVKESK, per germline. Trimming took 1 base from V and 4 from J, leaving 13 bases between them. The DNA for the CDR3 is TGTGCCAGCAGCCAAGTTTGGACAAAGAGCACTGAAGCTTTCTTT. It encodes CASSQVWTKSTEAFF.

This clonotype was seen a handful of times. The V and J genes are TRBV20-1 and TRBJ1-1, with D unresolved. V was pared by 0 bases and J by 0 bases, with 5 bases between. The CDR3 spans 13 residues. The germline CDR1 and CDR2 sequences are DFQATT and SNEGSKA (reference sequence). The CDR3 region is CSARDGLNTEAFF. CDR3 in DNA: TGCAGTGCTAGAGATGGGTTGAACACTGAAGCTTTCTTT.

The rearrangement links TRBV11-2 to TRBJ2-6, with a weak D call TRBD1 (5 bases). Germline lookup yields CDR1 SGHAT and CDR2 FQNNGV. The V and J ends lost 1 base and 0 bases respectively, with 13 bases between them. The CDR3 runs 18 residues. Written as DNA, the CDR3 is TGTGCCAGCAGCTTAGTAACAGGCACTAACTCTGGGGCCAACGTCCTGACTTTC. It specifies CASSLVTGTNSGANVLTF.

This chain joins TRBV5-5 and TRBJ1-5; D ambiguous. The CDR3 consists of 17 residues. The germline V and J ends were trimmed by 9 bases and 0 bases, with 22 bases remaining between them. Germline V gene sequence: CDR1 SGHKS, CDR2 YYEKEE (reference sequence). The CDR3 DNA reads TGTGCCATCGGCTCCGGGGTCCACCTCTTTAGCAATCAGCCCCAGCATTTT. Its translation: CAIGSGVHLFSNQPQHF.

This chain links TRBV7-3 with TRBJ2-3; 10 nucleotides align to TRBD2. V lost 1 base to trimming and J lost 2 bases; unmatched junction nucleotides: 6. The CDR3 sequence is 17 residues long. CDR1 is SGHTA, CDR2 FQGTGA, per germline. The CDR3 loop reads CASSLNPAGGHTDTQYF. CDR3 DNA sequence: TGTGCCAGCAGCTTAAATCCAGCGGGGGGGCACACAGATACGCAGTATTTT.

This clonotype was seen at least ten times. One end of the junction varies from germline; a read error may be responsible. V and J are TRBV7-9 and TRBJ2-5; D is possibly TRBD2 (6 bases). CDR3 size: 13 residues. Germline V gene data show CDR1 as SEHNR and CDR2 as FQNEAQ (reference sequence). In DNA form, the CDR3 reads TGTGCCAGCGGACTACCGACCCAAGTGACCCAGTACTTC. This codes for CASGLPTQVTQYF.

This clonotype was detected a few times. The rearrangement joins TRBV4-3 to TRBJ1-3; D unresolved. CDR3 length: 16 residues. Germline values: CDR1 LGHNA, CDR2 YSLEER. V shed 3 bases and J shed 0 bases, with 12 bases lying between them. CDR3 amino acids: CASSQGVLSSGNTIYF. The CDR3 region has the DNA TGCGCCAGCAGCCAGGGTGTGTTGAGCTCTGGAAACACCATATATTTT.

This clonotype occurred a few times. V is TRBV10-1 and J is TRBJ2-1; 7 positions agree with TRBD2. With V trimmed by 0 bases and J by 2 bases, 4 bases remained unmatched. The CDR3 totals 16 residues. Germline CDR1 and CDR2: WNHNN and SYGVQD (reference sequence). CDR3 sequence: CASSESSGPPYNEQFF. The CDR3, as DNA: TGCGCCAGCAGTGAGTCTAGCGGGCCACCCTACAATGAGCAGTTCTTC.

This clonotype has only a few counts. The genes are TRBV3-1 and TRBJ2-5; 15 bases are a match to TRBD2. Germline assignment: CDR1 LGHDT and CDR2 YNNKEL (reference sequence). V lost 0 bases, J lost 5 bases, and 10 bases stayed unmatched. The CDR3 length is 19 residues. The CDR3 DNA reads TGTGCCAGCAGCCAAGATCTAGGACTAGCGGGGGGGCTCGGGGAGACCCAGTACTTC. This translates into CASSQDLGLAGGLGETQYF.

This chain uses TRBV6-1 with TRBJ1-2; TRBD1 might be the D (6 bases). The V end was cut by 9 bases, the J end by 4 bases, with 18 bases between. Germline V gene lookup returns CDR1 MNHNS and CDR2 SASEGT. The length of the CDR3 is 14 residues. CDR3 coding DNA: TGTGCCAGTAAGGACAGTCCGGGGATCTATGGCTACACCTTC. This encodes CASKDSPGIYGYTF.

The chain recombines TRBV21-1 with TRBJ2-5; the tabulated D call, TRBD2, remains unverified against the DNA. TRBV21-1 has pseudogene status. This CDR3 contains 14 residues. The CDR3 loop reads CASSNGLSQETQYF. The DNA for the CDR3 is TGTGCCAGCAGCAATGGACTATCCCAAGAGACCCAGTACTTC.

This chain uses TRBV4-1 with TRBJ1-2, with a tentative D call TRBD1 (6 bases). The CDR3 spans 15 residues. Germline-derived CDR1 and CDR2 are MGHRA and YSYEKL. V was pared by 0 bases and J by 7 bases, with 15 bases between. This chain's CDR3 is CASSQDWGGQGGYTF. In DNA, the CDR3 is TGCGCCAGCAGCCAAGATTGGGGGGGCCAGGGTGGCTACACCTTC.

This clonotype was observed a few times. J is TRBJ2-1 and V is TRBV29-1; D not certain. Per the germline V gene, CDR1 is SQVTM and CDR2 is ANQGSEA. CDR3 length: 11 residues. With 2 bases removed from V and 7 bases from J, the gap between germline ends came to 6 bases. DNA for the CDR3: TGCAGCGTTGAACCAGGTAATGAGCAGTTCTTC. It is translated as CSVEPGNEQFF.

The chain joins TRBV6-2 or TRBV6-3 to TRBJ2-2; 7 nucleotides match TRBD1. The CDR3 consists of 14 residues. With V trimmed by 5 bases and J by 1 base, 1 base remained unmatched. CDR1 is MNHEY, CDR2 SVGEGT, per germline. The CDR3: CASSHRGNTGELFF. CDR3 coding DNA: TGTGCCAGCAGTCACAGGGGGAACACCGGGGAGCTGTTTTTT.

This sequence joins TRBV4-2 and TRBJ1-5; tentatively, D is TRBD1 (6 bases). CDR3 size: 15 residues. Trimming cost V 1 base and J 6 bases, with 13 bases left between them. Germline CDR1 and CDR2: LGHNA and YNFKEQ. CDR3 DNA sequence: TGTGCCAGCAGCCAAGGGACAGTATCCAGTCAGCCCCAGCATTTT. Its protein is CASSQGTVSSQPQHF.

The chain couples TRBV15 to TRBJ1-1, with TRBD1 matching over 10 bases. Germline values: CDR1 LNHNV, CDR2 YYDKDF (reference sequence). Trimming took 2 bases from V and 11 from J; bases not matched to a gene: 14. The CDR3 runs 16 residues. CDR3 DNA sequence: TGTGCCACCAGCAGAATCCCCGGGACAGGGGTCGGTGGGGCTTTCTTT. The encoded protein is CATSRIPGTGVGGAFF. Full variable domain (missing parts from reference TRBV15 and TRBJ1-1): DAMVIQNPRYQVTQFGKPVTLSCSQTLNHNVMYWYQQKSSQAPKLLFHYYDKDFNNEADTPDNFQSRRPNTSFCFLDIRSPGLGDTAMYLCATSRIPGTGVGGAFFGQGTRLTVV.